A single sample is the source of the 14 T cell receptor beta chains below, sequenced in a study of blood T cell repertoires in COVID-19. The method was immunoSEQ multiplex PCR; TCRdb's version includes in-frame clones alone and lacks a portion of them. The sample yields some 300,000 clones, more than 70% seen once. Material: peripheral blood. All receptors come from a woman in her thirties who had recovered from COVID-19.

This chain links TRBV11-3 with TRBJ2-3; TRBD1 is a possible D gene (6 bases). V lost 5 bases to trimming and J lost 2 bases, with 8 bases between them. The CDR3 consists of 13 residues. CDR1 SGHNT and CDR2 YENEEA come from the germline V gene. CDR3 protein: CASSLGATDTQYF. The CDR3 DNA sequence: TGTGCCAGCAGCCTGGGGGCCACAGATACGCAGTATTTT. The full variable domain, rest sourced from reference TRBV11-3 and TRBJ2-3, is EAGVVQSPRYKIIEKKQPVAFWCNPISGHNTLYWYLQNLGQGPELLIRYENEEAVDDSQLPKDRFSAERLKGVDSTLKIQPAELGDSAVYLCASSLGATDTQYFGPGTRLTVL.

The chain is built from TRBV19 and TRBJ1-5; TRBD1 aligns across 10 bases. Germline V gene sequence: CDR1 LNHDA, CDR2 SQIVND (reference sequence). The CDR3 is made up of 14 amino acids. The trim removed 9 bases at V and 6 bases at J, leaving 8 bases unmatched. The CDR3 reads CASCRDRGGQPQHF. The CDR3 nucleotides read TGTGCCAGCTGCCGGGACAGGGGTGGTCAGCCCCAGCATTTT.

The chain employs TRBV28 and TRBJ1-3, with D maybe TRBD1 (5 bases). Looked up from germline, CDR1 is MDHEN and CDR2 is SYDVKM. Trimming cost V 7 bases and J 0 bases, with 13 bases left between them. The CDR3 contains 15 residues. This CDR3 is CASMPGSPSGNTIYF. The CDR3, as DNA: TGTGCCAGCATGCCAGGGTCTCCCTCTGGAAACACCATATATTTT. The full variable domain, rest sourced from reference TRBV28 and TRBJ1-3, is DVKVTQSSRYLVKRTGEKVFLECVQDMDHENMFWYRQDPGLGLRLIYFSYDVKMKEKGDIPEGYSVSREKKERFSLILESASTNQTSMYLCASMPGSPSGNTIYFGEGSWLTVV.

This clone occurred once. CDR3 loop: CASSLRTGGAFNTEAFF. CDR3 nucleotides: TGCGCCAGCAGCTTGAGGACAGGGGGCGCATTTAACACTGAAGCTTTCTTT. This rearrangement joins TRBV5-1 to TRBJ1-1, with 11 nucleotides matching TRBD1. With 1 base clipped from V and 2 bases from J, the junction kept 7 bases outside the gene matches. CDR3 length: 17 amino acids. CDR1 is SGHRS, CDR2 YFSETQ, per germline.

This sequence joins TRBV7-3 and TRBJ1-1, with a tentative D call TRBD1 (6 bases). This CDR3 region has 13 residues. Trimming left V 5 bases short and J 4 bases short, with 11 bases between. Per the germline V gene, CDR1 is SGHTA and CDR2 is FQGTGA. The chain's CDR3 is CASSPQQGTEAFF. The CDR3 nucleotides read TGTGCCAGCAGCCCCCAACAGGGCACTGAAGCTTTCTTT.

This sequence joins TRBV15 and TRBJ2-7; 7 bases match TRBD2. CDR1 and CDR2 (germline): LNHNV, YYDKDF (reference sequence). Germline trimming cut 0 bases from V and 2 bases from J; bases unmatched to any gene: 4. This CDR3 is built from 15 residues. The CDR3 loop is CATSRDVGGAYEQYF. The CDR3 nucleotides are TGTGCCACCAGCAGAGATGTTGGGGGGGCCTACGAGCAGTACTTC. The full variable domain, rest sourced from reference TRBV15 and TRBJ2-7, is DAMVIQNPRYQVTQFGKPVTLSCSQTLNHNVMYWYQQKSSQAPKLLFHYYDKDFNNEADTPDNFQSRRPNTSFCFLDIRSPGLGDTAMYLCATSRDVGGAYEQYFGPGTRLTVT.

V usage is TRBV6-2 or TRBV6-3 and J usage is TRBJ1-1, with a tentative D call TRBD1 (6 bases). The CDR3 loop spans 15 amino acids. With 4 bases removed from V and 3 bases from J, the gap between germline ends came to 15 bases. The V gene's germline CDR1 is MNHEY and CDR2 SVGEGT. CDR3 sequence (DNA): TGTGCCAGCAGTTCAGCAGGGGAAAGTTACACTGAAGCTTTCTTT. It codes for CASSSAGESYTEAFF.

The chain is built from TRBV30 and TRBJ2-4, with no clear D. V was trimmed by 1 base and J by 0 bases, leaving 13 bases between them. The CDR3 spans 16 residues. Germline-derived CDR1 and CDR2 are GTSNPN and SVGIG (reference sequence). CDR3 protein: CAWSDGPLIAKNIQYF. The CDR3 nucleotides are TGTGCCTGGAGTGATGGCCCGTTAATAGCCAAAAACATTCAGTACTTC.

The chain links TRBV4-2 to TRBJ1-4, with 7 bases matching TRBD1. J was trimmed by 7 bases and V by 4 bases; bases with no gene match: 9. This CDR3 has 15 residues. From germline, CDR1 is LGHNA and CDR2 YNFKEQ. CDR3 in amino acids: CASSPQGTESEKLFF. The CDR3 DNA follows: TGTGCCAGCAGCCCTCAGGGGACAGAAAGTGAAAAACTGTTTTTT.

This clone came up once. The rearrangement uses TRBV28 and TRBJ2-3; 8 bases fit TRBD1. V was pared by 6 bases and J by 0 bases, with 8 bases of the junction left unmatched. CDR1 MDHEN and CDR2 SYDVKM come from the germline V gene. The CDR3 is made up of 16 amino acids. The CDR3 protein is CASSETGAHSTDTQYF. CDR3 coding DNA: TGTGCCAGCAGCGAGACAGGGGCCCATAGCACAGATACGCAGTATTTT.

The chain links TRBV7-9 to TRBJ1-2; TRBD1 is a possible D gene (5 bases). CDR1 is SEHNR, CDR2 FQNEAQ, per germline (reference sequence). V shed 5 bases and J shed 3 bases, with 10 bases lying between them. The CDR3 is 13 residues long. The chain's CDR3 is CASSDRGDYGYTF. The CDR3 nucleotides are TGTGCCAGCAGCGATCGGGGGGACTATGGCTACACCTTC. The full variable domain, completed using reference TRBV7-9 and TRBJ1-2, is DTGVSQNPRHKITKRGQNVTFRCDPISEHNRLYWYRQTLGQGPEFLTYFQNEAQLEKSRLLSDRFSAERPKGSFSTLEIQRTEQGDSAMYLCASSDRGDYGYTFGSGTRLTVV.

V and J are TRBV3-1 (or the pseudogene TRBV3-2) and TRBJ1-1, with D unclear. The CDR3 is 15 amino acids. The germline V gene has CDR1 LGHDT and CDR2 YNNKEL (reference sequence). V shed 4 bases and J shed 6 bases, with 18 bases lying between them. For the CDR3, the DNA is TGTGCCAGCAGCCCCCGATGCAGCGCGGGGTCTGAAGCTTTCTTT. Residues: CASSPRCSAGSEAFF.

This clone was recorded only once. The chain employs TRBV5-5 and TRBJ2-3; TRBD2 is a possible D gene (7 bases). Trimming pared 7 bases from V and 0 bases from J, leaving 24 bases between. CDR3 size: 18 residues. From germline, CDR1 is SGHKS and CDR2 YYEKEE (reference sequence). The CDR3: CASDGRGPRQTSTDTQYF. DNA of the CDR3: TGTGCCAGCGATGGGCGGGGGCCTCGACAAACTAGCACAGATACGCAGTATTTT.

The CDR3, as DNA: TGTGCCAGCAGCGTACAGGAGGGAGAGACCCAGTACTTC. Protein product: CASSVQEGETQYF. The rearrangement links TRBV9 to TRBJ2-5, with D maybe TRBD2 (6 bases). From germline, CDR1 is SGDLS and CDR2 YYNGEE. V lost 1 base and J 4 bases, leaving 8 bases between the germline ends. This CDR3 region has 13 residues.